These 20 T cell receptor beta chains came from one sample sequenced in a study of blood T cells in healthy people across ages. Through a sample-barcoded 5' primer and a J-beta primer mix, a second PCR was run for about 6 to 12 cycles. TCRdb re-called the 5' RACE reads through MiXCR, storing one row per CDR3 protein. The sample consists of about 1,400,000 distinct CDR3 sequences, 55% to 75% of them appearing once. The sample consisted of blood. All receptors derive from a young man in good health.

The chain joins TRBV27 to TRBJ1-2; 8 nucleotides line up with TRBD1. V was clipped by 8 bases and J by 6 bases; unmatched bases: 2. This CDR3 is 11 amino acids long. Per the germline V gene, CDR1 is MNHEY and CDR2 is SMNVEV (reference sequence). Written as DNA, the CDR3 is TGTGCCAGCGGGACAGGTGATGGCTACACCTTC. This encodes CASGTGDGYTF.

J is TRBJ2-7 and V is TRBV3-1, with 14 bases that match TRBD2. Germline V CDR1 and CDR2: LGHDT, YNNKEL (reference sequence). The CDR3 is 16 residues long. Trimming removed 1 base from V and 6 bases from J; junction bases left unmatched: 5. The CDR3 sequence: CASSQAGTSGRLEQYF. The CDR3 DNA reads TGTGCCAGCAGCCAAGCCGGGACTAGCGGGAGACTCGAGCAGTACTTC.

This clonotype was detected a few times. V and J are TRBV27 and TRBJ2-7; D is tentatively TRBD1 or TRBD2 (6 bases each). The CDR3 totals 15 residues. CDR1 is MNHEY, CDR2 SMNVEV, per germline (reference sequence). V shed 3 bases and J shed 3 bases, with 15 bases lying between them. The CDR3 DNA sequence: TGTGCCAGCAGTTTTGGAGGGGGTTTTTTCTACGAGCAGTACTTC. Its protein is CASSFGGGFFYEQYF.

The rearrangement links TRBV5-1 to TRBJ1-1, with unresolved D. The CDR3 length is 15 residues. Germline CDR1 SGHRS, CDR2 YFSETQ. Trimming shortened V by 0 bases and J by 0 bases, and 9 bases separated the two germline ends. The DNA of the CDR3 is TGCGCCAGCAGCTTGGCCGACCCTTTGAACACTGAAGCTTTCTTT. This translates into CASSLADPLNTEAFF.

This clonotype was seen a handful of times. The genes are TRBV7-9 and TRBJ1-4; D is undetermined. The ends were cut back, 1 base at V and 5 bases at J, with 11 bases in the middle. The length of the CDR3 is 15 residues. Germline V lookup: CDR1 SEHNR, CDR2 FQNEAQ (reference sequence). CDR3 loop: CASSLESGYNEKLFF. For the CDR3, the DNA is TGTGCCAGCAGCTTAGAATCGGGATACAATGAAAAACTGTTTTTT.

The chain joins TRBV7-8 to TRBJ2-1, with 8 bases fitting TRBD2. Germline V lookup: CDR1 SGHVS, CDR2 FQNEAQ. This CDR3 region has 16 residues. The V and J ends lost 1 base and 0 bases, in that order; junction bases with no gene match: 2. CDR3 coding DNA: TGTGCCAGCAGCTTAGGCGGGAGGTACTCCTACAATGAGCAGTTCTTC. This sequence encodes CASSLGGRYSYNEQFF.

This chain joins TRBV30 and TRBJ2-3; 7 bases map to TRBD1. J was trimmed by 1 base and V by 7 bases; bases with no gene match: 5. This CDR3 contains 13 residues. CDR1 and CDR2 from the germline V gene are GTSNPN and SVGIG (reference sequence). The CDR3 DNA reads TGTGCCTTACAAACAGGGGGCACAGATACGCAGTATTTT. Translated: CALQTGGTDTQYF.

This chain joins TRBV6-5 and TRBJ2-4, with D tentatively TRBD1 or TRBD2 (5 bases each). The closer fit of TRBJ2-7 to the DNA end suggests the J call may be wrong. The CDR3 sequence is 16 residues long. Germline loops: CDR1 MNHEY, CDR2 SVGAGI. The CDR3 coding sequence is TGTGCCAGCAGTTACGACCGACCCGGGGCCTCCTACGAGCAGTACTTC. Its translation: CASSYDRPGASYEQYF.

As for this clonotype: One end of the junction is discordant with germline, which a read error may explain. The V call is TRBV9, the J call TRBJ2-3, with unresolved D. This CDR3 is built from 14 residues. Germline V gene lookup returns CDR1 SGDLS and CDR2 YYNGEE. CDR3 protein: CACSENPGTDTQYF. The CDR3 nucleotides are TGTGCCTGCAGCGAGAACCCTGGCACAGATACGCAGTATTTT.

The rearrangement joins TRBV20-1 to TRBJ1-3; D remains ambiguous. Germline loops: CDR1 DFQATT, CDR2 SNEGSKA (reference sequence). V was trimmed by 5 bases and J by 9 bases, leaving 17 bases between them. The CDR3 loop spans 13 amino acids. CDR3 in amino acids: CSALRHPSGTIYF. The CDR3 region has the DNA TGCAGTGCTCTTCGACACCCGTCGGGCACCATATATTTT.

The chain joins TRBV12-3 or TRBV12-4 to TRBJ1-5, with 10 positions matching TRBD1. The CDR3 length is 14 residues. Unmatched junction bases numbered 5, after V lost 6 bases and J lost 6 bases. CDR3 nucleotide sequence: TGTGCCAGCAGAACGGGACAGGGGACTCAGCCCCAGCATTTT. This encodes CASRTGQGTQPQHF.

This clonotype was detected only a few times. The CDR3 here is CASSYSPDSASSYNEQFF. The DNA for the CDR3 is TGTGCCAGCAGTTACTCGCCCGACTCGGCGAGCTCCTACAATGAGCAGTTCTTC. This chain joins TRBV6-5 and TRBJ2-1; no clear D gene. Germline V gives CDR1 MNHEY, CDR2 SVGAGI. The CDR3 covers 18 residues. V shed 0 bases and J shed 0 bases, with 15 bases lying between them.

The V gene is TRBV7-9, the J gene TRBJ2-7; D unresolved. V lost 4 bases to trimming and J lost 7 bases, with 14 bases between them. Germline V gene sequence: CDR1 SEHNR, CDR2 FQNEAQ (reference sequence). The CDR3 is 13 amino acids. This chain's CDR3 is CASSSYTLEEQYF. DNA of the CDR3: TGTGCCAGCAGCTCTTACACGCTGGAGGAGCAGTACTTC.

V and J are TRBV20-1 and TRBJ2-7, with a possible D match to TRBD2 (6 bases). The J call may be in error: the DNA end matches TRBJ2-5 better. Per germline, CDR1 DFQATT and CDR2 SNEGSKA (reference sequence). The CDR3 contains 14 residues. This CDR3 is CSASPLGGGETQYF. The CDR3, as DNA: TGCAGTGCTAGTCCCCTTGGGGGAGGAGAGACCCAGTACTTC.

This chain uses TRBV12-3 or TRBV12-4 with TRBJ2-4; D is unresolved. TRBJ2-7 explains the end of the DNA better; the J call may be wrong. The CDR3 has 13 amino acids. The CDR3 protein is CASSRETGYEQYF. Here the CDR3 DNA reads TGTGCCAGCAGCCGAGAGACGGGCTACGAGCAGTACTTC.

The rearrangement links TRBV29-1 to TRBJ2-5; the match to TRBD1 covers 7 bases. The assigned J gene may be wrong: the sequence end matches TRBJ2-7 better. CDR3 length: 13 amino acids. Germline CDR1 and CDR2: SQVTM and ANQGSEA. The CDR3 DNA reads as TGCAGCGTGGGACCAGACAGGGTTCGCGAGCAGTACTTC. Amino acid sequence: CSVGPDRVREQYF.

For the CDR3, the DNA is TGTGCCAGCAGTCCGAATGCAGGGGGCGGGACTGAAGCTTTCTTT. It yields the protein CASSPNAGGGTEAFF. The chain combines TRBV12-3 or TRBV12-4 with TRBJ1-1; 8 bases agree with TRBD1. This CDR3 spans 15 amino acids. Unmatched junction bases numbered 10, after V lost 5 bases and J lost 5 bases.

This clonotype was seen only a few times. The V gene is TRBV28, the J gene TRBJ2-7; D possibly corresponds to TRBD2 (6 bases). This CDR3 has 15 residues. Per the germline V gene, CDR1 is MDHEN and CDR2 is SYDVKM. With 8 bases removed from V and 0 bases from J, the gap between germline ends came to 17 bases. CDR3 nucleotides: TGTGCCAGCTACGGGAGTACTTCGACCTCCTACGAGCAGTACTTC. This codes for CASYGSTSTSYEQYF.

The table lists this clonotype with a few counts. The chain employs TRBV25-1 and TRBJ2-7, with 8 nucleotides matching TRBD1. With 8 bases clipped from V and 3 bases from J, the junction kept 12 bases outside the gene matches. The CDR3 consists of 15 residues. The germline gives CDR1 MGHDK, CDR2 SYGVNS. CDR3 sequence reads: CASGRRQGFYYEQYF. Written as DNA, the CDR3 is TGTGCCAGCGGGCGCCGACAGGGGTTTTACTACGAGCAGTACTTC.

The CDR3 loop reads CASSFNLEGEQYF. The DNA for the CDR3 is TGTGCCAGCAGCTTCAACCTAGAAGGCGAGCAGTACTTC. This chain connects TRBV3-1 to TRBJ2-7, with no clear D. Germline values: CDR1 LGHDT, CDR2 YNNKEL (reference sequence). The CDR3 has 13 residues. The V and J ends lost 5 bases and 6 bases respectively, with 14 bases between them.